Presented here are 10 T cell receptor beta chains from one specimen sequenced in a study of blood T cell repertoires in COVID-19 (dated by TCRdb to the early 2020s). Preparation of the library involved the immunoSEQ multiplex PCR assay. Here the immuneACCESS table is served through TCRdb, limited to in-frame sequences with V and J called. Missing clones are a known gap in these copies; in checked studies unresolved V genes cover under half, and the rest lacks a known reason. Present in this sample are about 280,000 clones, about nine tenths of which were seen just once. Of the sample, roughly 2.2% falls within the top ten clones. Sequenced material: peripheral blood. The receptors shown here come from a man in his fifties or sixties with acute or convalescent COVID-19.

The rearrangement uses TRBV11-2 and TRBJ2-5, with D maybe TRBD2 (6 bases). In germline, CDR1 is SGHAT, CDR2 FQNNGV. V shed 1 base and J shed 7 bases, with 25 bases lying between them. The CDR3 has 18 amino acids. The CDR3 loop is CASSLGSSWGRLFGTQYF. CDR3 nucleotides: TGTGCCAGCAGCTTAGGAAGTTCGTGGGGGAGGTTGTTCGGGACCCAGTACTTC.

The chain recombines TRBV18 with TRBJ1-5; 10 bases line up with TRBD1. Germline V lookup: CDR1 KGHSH, CDR2 LQKENI. The CDR3 sequence is 14 residues long. With V trimmed by 8 bases and J by 7 bases, 8 bases remained unmatched. The chain's CDR3 is CASSGQGVLQPQHF. The CDR3, as DNA: TGTGCCAGCAGCGGACAGGGGGTTTTGCAGCCCCAGCATTTT.

The chain combines TRBV9 with TRBJ1-5; D not certain. The CDR3 runs to 13 residues. V lost 0 bases, J lost 6 bases, and 7 bases lay in between. In germline, CDR1 is SGDLS, CDR2 YYNGEE. DNA of the CDR3: TGTGCCAGCAGCGTAGGGCCAGGTCAGCCCCAGCATTTT. This codes for CASSVGPGQPQHF.

V and J are TRBV5-6 and TRBJ2-7; TRBD1 aligns across 12 bases. This CDR3 has 14 amino acids. From germline, CDR1 is SGHDT and CDR2 YYEEEE. The J segment lost 7 bases and the V segment lost 5 bases, leaving 7 bases of the junction unmatched. The CDR3 protein is CASSWGQGAWEQYF. The CDR3 DNA sequence: TGTGCCAGCAGTTGGGGACAGGGGGCATGGGAGCAGTACTTC. The full variable domain, rest sourced from reference TRBV5-6 and TRBJ2-7, is DAGVTQSPTHLIKTRGQQVTLRCSPKSGHDTVSWYQQALGQGPQFIFQYYEEEERQRGNFPDRFSGHQFPNYSSELNVNALLLGDSALYLCASSWGQGAWEQYFGPGTRLTVT.

The rearrangement links TRBV25-1 to TRBJ2-1, with 14 bases identical to TRBD2. Germline loops: CDR1 MGHDK, CDR2 SYGVNS. V was pared by 5 bases and J by 9 bases, with 6 bases of the junction left unmatched. The CDR3 extends over 15 amino acids. The CDR3 loop is CASSSPGLAGAEQFF. CDR3 DNA sequence: TGTGCCAGCAGTTCCCCGGGACTAGCGGGGGCTGAGCAGTTCTTC. Full variable domain (rest looked up from reference TRBV25-1 and TRBJ2-1): EADIYQTPRYLVIGTGKKITLECSQTMGHDKMYWYQQDPGMELHLIHYSYGVNSTEKGDLSSESTVSRIRTEHFPLTLESARPSHTSQYLCASSSPGLAGAEQFFGPGTRLTVL.

The V gene is TRBV6-1, the J gene TRBJ1-1; D uncertain. Per the germline V gene, CDR1 is MNHNS and CDR2 is SASEGT. V lost 1 base and J 4 bases, leaving 7 bases between the germline ends. The CDR3 is 13 residues long. The CDR3 DNA follows: TGTGCCAGCAGTGAAGGGAGTCGCACTGAAGCTTTCTTT. It yields the protein CASSEGSRTEAFF.

This clone was observed a single time. The genes are TRBV5-1 and TRBJ2-6; D possibly corresponds to TRBD1 (5 bases). Trimming stripped 7 bases from V and 1 base from J, with 9 bases between. Germline CDR1 reads SGHRS; CDR2 reads YFSETQ. The CDR3 length is 14 residues. The CDR3 protein is CASHQGSGANVLTF. In nucleotides, the CDR3 is TGCGCCAGCCACCAGGGTTCTGGGGCCAACGTCCTGACTTTC.

The CDR3 region has the DNA TGTGCCAGCCAGACGGGACACCGGATTCCAAATTCACCCCTCCACTTT. This encodes CASQTGHRIPNSPLHF. The chain is built from TRBV19 and TRBJ1-6, with D possibly being TRBD1 (6 bases). The germline gives CDR1 LNHDA, CDR2 SQIVND (reference sequence). Trimming left V 9 bases short and J 7 bases short, with 22 bases between. The CDR3 has 16 residues.

The chain combines TRBV7-9 with TRBJ2-1; D is perhaps TRBD2 (5 bases). The CDR3 totals 15 residues. Looked up from germline, CDR1 is SEHNR and CDR2 is FQNEAQ (reference sequence). V lost 3 bases to trimming and J lost 8 bases, with 17 bases between them. The CDR3 sequence: CASSFSGGPGDEQFF. The CDR3 bases are TGTGCCAGCAGCTTCAGCGGCGGGCCCGGTGATGAGCAGTTCTTC.

The chain combines TRBV5-6 with TRBJ2-7, with 7 nucleotides matching TRBD2. V was clipped by 4 bases and J by 5 bases; unmatched bases: 6. Looked up from germline, CDR1 is SGHDT and CDR2 is YYEEEE. This CDR3 spans 13 amino acids. The DNA of the CDR3 is TGTGCCAGCAGCCTGTGGGGGAGGGACGAGCAGTACTTC. It yields the protein CASSLWGRDEQYF. Based on the CDR3 plus reference TRBV5-6 and TRBJ2-7, the full variable domain is DAGVTQSPTHLIKTRGQQVTLRCSPKSGHDTVSWYQQALGQGPQFIFQYYEEEERQRGNFPDRFSGHQFPNYSSELNVNALLLGDSALYLCASSLWGRDEQYFGPGTRLTVT.